Shown below are 18 T cell receptor beta chains from a single sample sequenced in a study of response to subunit inactivated influenza vaccine. Each CDR3 protein is one row after TCRdb ran MiXCR on the RT-PCR reads. This sample has 450,000 to 500,000 distinct CDR3 sequences, with roughly 9.8% found just once. Source: PBMCs from blood, taken roughly 46 days after vaccination. These receptors were obtained from a man aged 45 to 65 who received an inactivated influenza vaccine.

The genes are TRBV20-1 and TRBJ2-1; D possibly corresponds to TRBD1 (5 bases). The CDR3 runs 12 residues. Trimming pared 3 bases from V and 6 bases from J, leaving 9 bases between. Germline CDR1 reads DFQATT; CDR2 reads SNEGSKA (reference sequence). The CDR3 here is CSASRQRNEQFF. The CDR3 nucleotides are TGCAGTGCTAGTAGACAGCGCAATGAGCAGTTCTTC.

About this clonotype itself: Relative to the germline gene, one junction end is altered; a read error may explain this. The chain couples TRBV7-7 to TRBJ2-1; 8 nucleotides match TRBD2. The CDR3 covers 15 residues. Germline lookup yields CDR1 SSHAT and CDR2 FNYEAQ (reference sequence). The CDR3 region is CASSKGLGSYNEQFF. Written as DNA, the CDR3 is TGTGCTAGCAGCAAGGGACTAGGCTCCTACAATGAGCAGTTCTTC.

This chain joins TRBV7-9 and TRBJ2-3; TRBD2 matches at 7 bases. The germline CDR1 and CDR2 sequences are SEHNR and FQNEAQ (reference sequence). V shed 5 bases, J shed 1 base, and the junction held 12 bases outside the gene matches. There are 17 residues in the CDR3. CDR3 sequence (DNA): TGTGCCAGCAGCCCGAGCCTGGCGGGAGTTCGCACAGATACGCAGTATTTT. The encoded protein is CASSPSLAGVRTDTQYF.

This rearrangement joins TRBV7-2 to TRBJ2-3, with D perhaps TRBD1 (7 bases). V shed 5 bases and J shed 5 bases, with 14 bases lying between them. The CDR3 is 14 residues long. Germline V gives CDR1 SGHTA, CDR2 FQGNSA. CDR3 residues: CASSPGDRRDTQYF. The CDR3 DNA is TGTGCCAGCAGCCCGGGGGACAGACGAGATACGCAGTATTTT.

This clonotype was picked up many times. V usage is TRBV6-2 or TRBV6-3 and J usage is TRBJ2-1; a weak D match, TRBD2 (7 bases). Germline assignment: CDR1 MNHEY and CDR2 SVGEGT. The V end was cut by 7 bases, the J end by 7 bases, with 20 bases between. CDR3 size: 15 residues. The CDR3 loop is CASTYWGGAPNEQFF. The CDR3 DNA sequence: TGTGCCAGCACCTACTGGGGGGGGGCGCCGAATGAGCAGTTCTTC.

In its sample, this clonotype was seen a few times. The chain joins TRBV5-6 to TRBJ1-1; a weak D match, TRBD1 (6 bases). Germline values: CDR1 SGHDT, CDR2 YYEEEE. With 0 bases removed from V and 0 bases from J, the gap between germline ends came to 24 bases. The CDR3 extends over 20 amino acids. CDR3 sequence (DNA): TGTGCCAGCAGCTTGGAGCCCCTGGCAACAGGGAGGAGGGTGAACACTGAAGCTTTCTTT. Translation: CASSLEPLATGRRVNTEAFF.

This rearrangement joins TRBV5-1 to TRBJ1-1; D perhaps matches TRBD1 (5 bases). Germline V gene data show CDR1 as SGHRS and CDR2 as YFSETQ. The CDR3 loop spans 14 amino acids. Between the trimmed V and J ends, which lost 4 bases and 2 bases, there was a span of 12 bases. The CDR3 DNA reads as TGCGCCAGCAGCAGGAAGGACACCAACACTGAAGCTTTCTTT. Translating it yields CASSRKDTNTEAFF.

In its sample, this clonotype was seen many times. The chain carries TRBV25-1 and TRBJ2-7; the D gene is possibly TRBD1 (6 bases). V shed 7 bases and J shed 6 bases, with 19 bases lying between them. This CDR3 is built from 14 residues. The germline V gene encodes CDR1 MGHDK and CDR2 SYGVNS. The DNA for the CDR3 is TGTGCCAGCATGAGGACAGTGGACCTCGGCGAGCAGTACTTC. Translated: CASMRTVDLGEQYF.

The chain recombines TRBV5-1 with TRBJ1-1; D uncertain. Between the trimmed V and J ends, which lost 2 bases and 1 base, there was a span of 9 bases. The CDR3 runs 14 residues. Germline CDR1 SGHRS, CDR2 YFSETQ. The CDR3 loop is CASSFSGENTEAFF. The DNA of the CDR3 is TGCGCCAGCAGCTTCAGCGGGGAGAACACTGAAGCTTTCTTT. Supplemented by reference TRBV5-1 and TRBJ1-1, the full variable domain reads KAGVTQTPRYLIKTRGQQVTLSCSPISGHRSVSWYQQTPGQGLQFLFEYFSETQRNKGNFPGRFSGRQFSNSRSEMNVSTLELGDSALYLCASSFSGENTEAFFGQGTRLTVV.

This clonotype was seen ten or more times. The chain employs TRBV29-1 and TRBJ2-1; 7 nucleotides agree with TRBD2. The CDR3 totals 13 residues. V shed 4 bases and J 3 bases; nucleotides not matched to a gene: 3. Germline-derived CDR1 and CDR2 are SQVTM and ANQGSEA. DNA for the CDR3: TGCAGCGTTGCTAGCGGTCACTACAATGAGCAGTTCTTC. Translating it yields CSVASGHYNEQFF.

This clonotype was counted only a few times. J is TRBJ2-1 and V is TRBV15; 13 bases are shared with TRBD2. CDR3 length: 16 residues. V lost 0 bases and J lost 9; bases outside the gene matches: 5. The germline V gene has CDR1 LNHNV and CDR2 YYDKDF (reference sequence). The CDR3 coding sequence is TGTGCCACCAGCAGAGACGCACTAGCGGGAGGGAGTGAGCAGTTCTTC. Translating it yields CATSRDALAGGSEQFF.

This clonotype turned up a few times. The chain is built from TRBV25-1 and TRBJ1-1; a possible D gene is TRBD1 (5 bases). The CDR3 totals 16 residues. Germline CDR1 is MGHDK and CDR2 is SYGVNS. With 0 bases removed from V and 7 bases from J, the gap between germline ends came to 18 bases. CDR3 in DNA: TGTGCCAGCAGTGAATATGGGAAAGGCAGGGCGGTTGAAGCTTTCTTT. Translation: CASSEYGKGRAVEAFF.

In this sample, this clonotype turned up once. The junction departs from the called germline gene at one end, perhaps through a read error. The J gene is TRBJ2-3, the V gene TRBV5-1; D is unclear. Germline loops: CDR1 SGHRS, CDR2 YFSETQ. The CDR3 spans 14 residues. This CDR3 reads CASSLGRPGDTQYF. CDR3 bases: TGCGCCAGCAGTTTGGGCCGCCCGGGAGATACGCAGTATTTT.

This clonotype was seen repeatedly, ten times or more. This chain links TRBV10-3 with TRBJ2-1; 7 bases are shared with TRBD1. The V and J ends lost 9 bases and 0 bases, in that order; junction bases with no gene match: 5. The germline CDR1 and CDR2 sequences are ENHRY and SYGVKD. This CDR3 has 14 amino acids. The CDR3 DNA follows: TGTGCCATAAAGGGACAGAGCTCCTACAATGAGCAGTTCTTC. This translates into CAIKGQSSYNEQFF.

The chain recombines TRBV12-3 or TRBV12-4 with TRBJ1-2; D not certain. This CDR3 spans 15 amino acids. With 1 base removed from V and 1 base from J, the gap between germline ends came to 10 bases. The CDR3 protein is CASSLVVANNYGYTF. Written as DNA, the CDR3 is TGTGCCAGCAGTTTAGTCGTGGCCAATAACTATGGCTACACCTTC.

The chain combines TRBV20-1 with TRBJ1-2; TRBD1 matches 7 bases. CDR1 and CDR2 (germline): DFQATT, SNEGSKA (reference sequence). The junction had 4 bases not matched to a gene; V was cut back by 5 bases and J by 1 base. The CDR3 totals 13 residues. CDR3 residues: CSAFNRGNYGYTF. As DNA, the CDR3 is TGCAGTGCTTTTAACAGGGGTAACTATGGCTACACCTTC.

There are a few counts of this clonotype. V usage is TRBV10-3 and J usage is TRBJ2-5; a weak D match, TRBD1 (6 bases). CDR3 length equals 15 residues. Germline V gene sequence: CDR1 ENHRY, CDR2 SYGVKD. V lost 3 bases, J lost 4 bases, and 15 bases lay in between. CDR3 sequence reads: CAISDGRGGPETQYF. DNA for the CDR3: TGTGCCATCAGTGATGGCAGAGGGGGTCCAGAGACCCAGTACTTC.

The genes are TRBV7-2 and TRBJ2-3; 14 positions agree with TRBD2. This CDR3 region has 16 residues. Germline lookup yields CDR1 SGHTA and CDR2 FQGNSA. Germline trimming cut 3 bases from V and 7 bases from J; bases unmatched to any gene: 6. The DNA of the CDR3 is TGTGCCAGCAGCTTCCAGGGACTAGCGGGGGCCAATACGCAGTATTTT. Amino acid sequence: CASSFQGLAGANTQYF.